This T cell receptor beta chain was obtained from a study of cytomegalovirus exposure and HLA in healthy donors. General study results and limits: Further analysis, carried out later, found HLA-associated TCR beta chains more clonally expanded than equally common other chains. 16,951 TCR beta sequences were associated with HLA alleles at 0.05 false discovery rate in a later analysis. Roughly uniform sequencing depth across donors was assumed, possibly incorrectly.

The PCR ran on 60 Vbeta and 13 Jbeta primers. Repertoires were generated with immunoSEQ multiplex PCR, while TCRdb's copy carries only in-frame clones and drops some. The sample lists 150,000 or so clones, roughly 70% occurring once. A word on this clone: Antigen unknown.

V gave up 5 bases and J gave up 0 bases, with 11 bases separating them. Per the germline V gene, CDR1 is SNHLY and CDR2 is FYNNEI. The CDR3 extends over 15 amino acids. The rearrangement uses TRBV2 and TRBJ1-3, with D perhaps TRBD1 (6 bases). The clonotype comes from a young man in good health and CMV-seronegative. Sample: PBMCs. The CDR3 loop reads CASSLDSSSGNTIYF. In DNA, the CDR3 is TGTGCCAGCAGTCTGGACAGCAGCTCTGGAAACACCATATATTTT.